The present T cell receptor (beta chain) was sequenced within a study of metastatic and nonmetastatic thyroid tumors. Study information: Repertoires of blood and of tissue (tumor or nodule) from malignant and benign thyroid patients were compared.

Study results and limitations: As reported, TCR beta diversity in blood and tumor was significantly higher in malignant thyroid tumors than in benign nodules.

Concerning this clone itself: Its antigen is unknown.

Ahead of thyroid surgery, no patient had received treatment of any kind. V was cut by 2 bases and J by 7 bases, with 8 bases left in between. The CDR3 is made up of 12 amino acids. In germline, CDR1 is LGHDT, CDR2 YNNKEL (reference sequence). Original data processing: Construction of a distant-metastasis classifier for papillary thyroid cancer relied on CDR3 differences across clinicopathological groups. TCRdb re-clonotyped the PCR reads through MiXCR. The V and J calls and clone size come from TCRdb's table, not from the authors' own analysis. Altogether about 16,000 clones are present, 30% to 35% being singletons, with the ten largest covering around 7%.

The TCR was taken from a female donor with papillary thyroid cancer or a benign thyroid nodule (not recorded which). Some clones in this sample may be carry-over from other donors' samples. The J gene is TRBJ1-1, the V gene TRBV3-1; D is ambiguous. The material sequenced was tumor tissue. The CDR3 coding sequence is TGTGCCAGCAGCCAAAACCCCCGTGAAGCTTTCTTT. This encodes CASSQNPREAFF.